This paragraph reports one TCR beta chain. What antigen it recognizes has not been identified. Base quality data are lacking; no much larger clone is found one base away. This entry belongs to a study of technical replicates of blood from a handful of donors (dated by TCRdb to the late 2010s). Libraries were prepared through the immunoSEQ multiplex PCR assay. In TCRdb, the immuneACCESS table is reduced to in-frame sequences with V and J assigned. These tables do not hold every clone; where another copy was compared, an unresolved V gene accounts for under half, and the others remain unexplained. The sample contains about 100,000 clones, about 95% of them found a single time. Under 0.35% of the sample is in the top ten clones. The sample was T cells isolated from PBMCs. The source of this sequence is a human donor in good health.

The CDR3 reads CAISYTSGSYEQYF. The nucleotide sequence reads TGTGCCATCAGTTATACTAGCGGGTCCTACGAGCAGTACTTC. The receptor chain draws on TRBV10-3 and TRBJ2-7; TRBD2 aligns with 9 central bases. The germline V gene supplies CDR1 ENHRY and CDR2 SYGVKD. V lost 5 bases and J lost 1 base, and the count of bases not matched to a germline gene is 3. The CDR3 starts with the cysteine, ends with the phenylalanine, and has 14 residues. Kept here is only the CDR3 DNA, which spans 42 bases and is read in frame from base 1.